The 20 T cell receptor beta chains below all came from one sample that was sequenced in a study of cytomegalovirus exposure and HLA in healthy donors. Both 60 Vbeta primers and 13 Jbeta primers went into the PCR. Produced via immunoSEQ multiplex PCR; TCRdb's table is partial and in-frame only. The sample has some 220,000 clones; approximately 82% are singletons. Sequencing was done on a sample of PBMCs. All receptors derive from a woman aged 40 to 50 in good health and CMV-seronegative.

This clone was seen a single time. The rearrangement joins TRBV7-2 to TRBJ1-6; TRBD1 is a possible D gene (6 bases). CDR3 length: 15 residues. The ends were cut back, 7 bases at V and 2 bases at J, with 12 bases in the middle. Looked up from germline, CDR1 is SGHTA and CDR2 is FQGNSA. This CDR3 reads CASTRTATYNSPLHF. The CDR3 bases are TGTGCCAGCACCCGGACAGCGACCTATAATTCACCCCTCCACTTT.

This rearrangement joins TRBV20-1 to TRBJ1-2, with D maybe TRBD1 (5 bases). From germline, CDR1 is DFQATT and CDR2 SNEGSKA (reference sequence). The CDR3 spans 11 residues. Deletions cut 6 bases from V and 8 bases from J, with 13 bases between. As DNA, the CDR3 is TGCAGTGCCAAGTCGGGGGTCGGCTACACCTTC. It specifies CSAKSGVGYTF.

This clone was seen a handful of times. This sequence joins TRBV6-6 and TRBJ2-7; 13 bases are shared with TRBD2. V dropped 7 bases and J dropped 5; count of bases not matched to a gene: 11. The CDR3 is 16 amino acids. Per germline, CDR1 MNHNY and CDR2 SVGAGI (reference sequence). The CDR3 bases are TGTGCCAGCACCGGACTAGCGGGGGCCCGACGAGACGAGCAGTACTTC. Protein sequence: CASTGLAGARRDEQYF.

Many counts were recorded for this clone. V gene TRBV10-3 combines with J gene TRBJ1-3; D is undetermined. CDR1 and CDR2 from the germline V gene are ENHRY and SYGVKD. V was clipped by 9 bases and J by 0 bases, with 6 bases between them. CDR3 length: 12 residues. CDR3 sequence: CAIQPSGNTIYF. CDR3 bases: TGTGCCATACAGCCCTCTGGAAACACCATATATTTT.

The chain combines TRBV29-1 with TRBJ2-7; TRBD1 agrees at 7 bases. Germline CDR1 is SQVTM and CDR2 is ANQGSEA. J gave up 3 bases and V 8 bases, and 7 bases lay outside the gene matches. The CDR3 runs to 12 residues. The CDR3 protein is CSTRTGIYEQYF. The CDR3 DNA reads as TGCAGCACCCGGACAGGAATCTACGAGCAGTACTTC.

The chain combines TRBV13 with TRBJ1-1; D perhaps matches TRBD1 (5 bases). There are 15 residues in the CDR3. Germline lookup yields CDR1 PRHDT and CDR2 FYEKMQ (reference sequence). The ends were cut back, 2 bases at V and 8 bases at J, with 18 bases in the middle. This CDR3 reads CASSLRGTPDGEAFF. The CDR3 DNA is TGTGCCAGCAGCTTACGGGGGACCCCGGACGGGGAAGCTTTCTTT.

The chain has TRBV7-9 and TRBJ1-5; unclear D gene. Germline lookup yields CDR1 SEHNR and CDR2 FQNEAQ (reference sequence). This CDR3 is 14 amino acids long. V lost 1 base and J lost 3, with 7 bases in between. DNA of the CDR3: TGTGCCAGCAGCTTAGAGGGAGCCAATCAGCCCCAGCATTTT. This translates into CASSLEGANQPQHF.

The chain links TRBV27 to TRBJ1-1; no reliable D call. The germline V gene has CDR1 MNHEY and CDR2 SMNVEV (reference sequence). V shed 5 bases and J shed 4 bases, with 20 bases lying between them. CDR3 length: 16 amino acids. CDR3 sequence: CASSPQSFHPGTEAFF. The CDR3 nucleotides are TGTGCCAGCAGTCCACAGTCATTCCACCCAGGCACTGAAGCTTTCTTT.

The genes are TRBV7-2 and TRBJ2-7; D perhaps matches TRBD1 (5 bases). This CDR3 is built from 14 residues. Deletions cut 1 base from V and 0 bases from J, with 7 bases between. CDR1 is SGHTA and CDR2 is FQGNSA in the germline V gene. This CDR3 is CASSLVTVSYEQYF. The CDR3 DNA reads TGTGCCAGCAGCTTAGTGACAGTCTCCTACGAGCAGTACTTC.

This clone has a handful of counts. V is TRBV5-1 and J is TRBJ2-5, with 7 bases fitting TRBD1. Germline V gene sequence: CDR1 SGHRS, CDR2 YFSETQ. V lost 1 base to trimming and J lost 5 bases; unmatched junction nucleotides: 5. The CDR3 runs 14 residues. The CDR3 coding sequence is TGCGCCAGCAGCTTGAGAGGGGGCGAGGAGACCCAGTACTTC. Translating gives CASSLRGGEETQYF.

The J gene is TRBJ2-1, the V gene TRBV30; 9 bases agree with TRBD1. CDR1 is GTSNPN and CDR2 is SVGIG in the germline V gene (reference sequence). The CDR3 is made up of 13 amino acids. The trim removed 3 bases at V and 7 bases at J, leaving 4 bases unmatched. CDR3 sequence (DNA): TGTGCCTGGAGGGGGACAGGGTCAAATGAGCAGTTCTTC. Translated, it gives CAWRGTGSNEQFF.

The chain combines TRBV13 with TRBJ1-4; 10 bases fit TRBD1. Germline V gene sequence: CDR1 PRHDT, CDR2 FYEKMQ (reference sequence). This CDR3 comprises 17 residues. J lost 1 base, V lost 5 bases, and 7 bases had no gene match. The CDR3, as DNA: TGTGCCAGCAGCGGGGACAGGGGATGGGGAACTAATGAAAAACTGTTTTTT. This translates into CASSGDRGWGTNEKLFF.

DNA for the CDR3: TGTGCCTGGACGCATACCGGGACAGACTACGAGCAGTACTTC. It codes for CAWTHTGTDYEQYF. The chain couples TRBV30 to TRBJ2-7, with 7 bases fitting TRBD1. The CDR3 spans 14 residues. Germline V gives CDR1 GTSNPN, CDR2 SVGIG (reference sequence). V lost 4 bases and J lost 3; bases outside the gene matches: 9. The full variable domain, rest sourced from reference TRBV30 and TRBJ2-7, is SQTIHQWPATLVQPVGSPLSLECTVEGTSNPNLYWYRQAAGRGLQLLFYSVGIGQISSEVPQNLSASRPQDRQFILSSKKLLLSDSGFYLCAWTHTGTDYEQYFGPGTRLTVT.

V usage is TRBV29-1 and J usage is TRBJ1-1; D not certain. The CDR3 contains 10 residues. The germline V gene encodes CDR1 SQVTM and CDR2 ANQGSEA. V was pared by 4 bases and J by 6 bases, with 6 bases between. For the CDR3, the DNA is TGCAGCGTTGCTGGGCCTGAAGCTTTCTTT. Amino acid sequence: CSVAGPEAFF.

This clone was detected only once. CDR3 sequence reads: CASSYPRGRAVYEQYF. The CDR3 nucleotides are TGTGCCAGCAGTTACCCCAGGGGCAGGGCTGTCTACGAGCAGTACTTC. The chain is built from TRBV28 and TRBJ2-7; a weak D match, TRBD1 (6 bases). The germline V and J ends were trimmed by 4 bases and 3 bases, with 19 bases remaining between them. This CDR3 region has 16 residues. CDR1 MDHEN and CDR2 SYDVKM come from the germline V gene.

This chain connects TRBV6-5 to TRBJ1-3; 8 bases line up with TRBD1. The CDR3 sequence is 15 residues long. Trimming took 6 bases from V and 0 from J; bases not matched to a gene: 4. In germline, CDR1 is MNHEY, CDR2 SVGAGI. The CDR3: CASRTGADSGNTIYF. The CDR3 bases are TGTGCCAGCAGGACAGGGGCTGACTCTGGAAACACCATATATTTT.

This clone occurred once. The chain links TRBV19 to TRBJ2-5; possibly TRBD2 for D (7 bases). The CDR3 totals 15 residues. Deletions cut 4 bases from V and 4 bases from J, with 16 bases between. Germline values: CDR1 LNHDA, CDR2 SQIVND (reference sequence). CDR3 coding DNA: TGTGCCAGTAGTAGGGGCGGGGGCCGGAGAGAGACCCAGTACTTC. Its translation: CASSRGGGRRETQYF.

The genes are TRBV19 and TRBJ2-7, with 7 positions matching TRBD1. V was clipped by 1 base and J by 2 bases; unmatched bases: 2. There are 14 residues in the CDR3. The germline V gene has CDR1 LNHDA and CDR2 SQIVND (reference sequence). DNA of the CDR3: TGTGCCAGTAGTATAGCCGGGACAGCCTACGAGCAGTACTTC. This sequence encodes CASSIAGTAYEQYF.

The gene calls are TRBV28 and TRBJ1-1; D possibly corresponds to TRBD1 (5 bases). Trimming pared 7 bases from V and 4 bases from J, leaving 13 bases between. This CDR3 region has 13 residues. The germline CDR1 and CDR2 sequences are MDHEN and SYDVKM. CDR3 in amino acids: CASTPRVVTEAFF. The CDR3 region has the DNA TGTGCCAGCACCCCCAGGGTGGTCACTGAAGCTTTCTTT.

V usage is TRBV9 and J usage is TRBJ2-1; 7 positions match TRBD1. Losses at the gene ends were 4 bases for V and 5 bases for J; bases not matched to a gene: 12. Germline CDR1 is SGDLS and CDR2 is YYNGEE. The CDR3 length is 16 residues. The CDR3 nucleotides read TGTGCCAGCAGCTCCAGGGGGTTAGCCACCAACAATGAGCAGTTCTTC. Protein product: CASSSRGLATNNEQFF.